The rows below give T cell receptor beta chains drawn from one sample of a study of T-cell memory formation after mild COVID-19. TCRdb reanalysed the 5' RACE reads using MiXCR and keeps one entry per CDR3 protein. The repertoire has under 300,000 distinct CDR3 sequences, over 7% of them found once; the top ten carry under 25%. Material: PBMCs or a T cell subset sorted from them (not recorded which). These receptors all stem from a man between 18 and 29 years old who had mild COVID-19 (a few samples of this study predate the infection). Cell type and time point are not known. CDR3s include the opening cysteine and the closing phenylalanine or tryptophan. Each record gives: clone size, D gene, J gene, V gene, CDR3 DNA, CDR3 protein. A D gene is named only where the DNA matches it firmly. Clone size is not always given. Where it is, it says once, few, many or a class for expanded clones.

clone size: few; D gene: TRBD1; J gene: TRBJ2-1; V gene: TRBV4-1; CDR3 DNA: TGCGCCAGCAGCCAAGGACAGGGCGCCTACAATGAGCAGTTCTTC; CDR3 protein: CASSQGQGAYNEQFF
clone size: many; D gene: TRBD2; J gene: TRBJ2-3; V gene: TRBV7-2; CDR3 DNA: TGTGCCAGCACCGCTGGACTAGCGTATACGCAGTATTTT; CDR3 protein: CASTAGLAYTQYF
clone size: .; D gene: .; J gene: TRBJ2-2; V gene: TRBV7-3; CDR3 DNA: TGTGCCAGCAGCTCGACAGTAACCGGGGAGCTGTTTTTT; CDR3 protein: CASSSTVTGELFF
clone size: .; D gene: TRBD2; J gene: TRBJ2-5; V gene: TRBV20-1; CDR3 DNA: TGCAGTGCGCTGACTAGCGGGGGAAACCAAGAGACCCAGTACTTC; CDR3 protein: CSALTSGGNQETQYF
clone size: .; D gene: .; J gene: TRBJ1-1; V gene: TRBV5-1; CDR3 DNA: TGCGCCAGCAGCTTGGCCGGGTGGAACACTGAAGCTTTCTTT; CDR3 protein: CASSLAGWNTEAFF
clone size: .; D gene: .; J gene: TRBJ2-5; V gene: TRBV20-1; CDR3 DNA: TGCAGTGCTAGAGACAGGGCCTTAGTAGAGACCCAGTACTTC; CDR3 protein: CSARDRALVETQYF
clone size: .; D gene: .; J gene: TRBJ2-7; V gene: TRBV29-1; CDR3 DNA: TGCAGCGTTGCTCGGCCTCTCTCCTACGAGCAGTACTTC; CDR3 protein: CSVARPLSYEQYF
clone size: .; D gene: .; J gene: TRBJ1-2; V gene: TRBV6-1; CDR3 DNA: TGTGCCAGCAGTGATGATTGGTGGGGAAATTTTGGCTACACCTTC; CDR3 protein: CASSDDWWGNFGYTF
clone size: once; D gene: .; J gene: TRBJ1-1; V gene: TRBV7-2; CDR3 DNA: TGTGCCAGCATCTTGGAAATGAACACTGAAGCTTTCTTT; CDR3 protein: CASILEMNTEAFF
clone size: .; D gene: TRBD1; J gene: TRBJ2-3; V gene: TRBV7-2; CDR3 DNA: TGTGCCAGCAGCTCGGACAGGGGCGGCGCAGATACGCAGTATTTT; CDR3 protein: CASSSDRGGADTQYF
clone size: few; D gene: TRBD2; J gene: TRBJ2-1; V gene: TRBV7-9; CDR3 DNA: TGTGCCAGCAGCCGTAGCGGGGGATCCTACAATGAGCAGTTCTTC; CDR3 protein: CASSRSGGSYNEQFF
clone size: .; D gene: TRBD1; J gene: TRBJ2-4; V gene: TRBV4-1; CDR3 DNA: TGCGCCAGCAGCCAAGGATCCGGGACAGGAAAAAACATTCAGTACTTC; CDR3 protein: CASSQGSGTGKNIQYF
clone size: .; D gene: TRBD1; J gene: TRBJ2-3; V gene: TRBV4-1; CDR3 DNA: TGCGCCAGCAGCCAAGACCCCAGGGGGCTGTCAGATACGCAGTATTTT; CDR3 protein: CASSQDPRGLSDTQYF
clone size: .; D gene: .; J gene: TRBJ1-5; V gene: TRBV12-3/TRBV12-4; CDR3 DNA: TGTGCCAGCAGTCCTTTCGATCAGCCCCAGCATTTT; CDR3 protein: CASSPFDQPQHF
clone size: .; D gene: .; J gene: TRBJ1-2; V gene: TRBV6-2/TRBV6-3; CDR3 DNA: TGTGCCAGCAGCCAGCCTCGGGACGTCTATGGCTACACCTTC; CDR3 protein: CASSQPRDVYGYTF
clone size: few; D gene: .; J gene: TRBJ2-4; V gene: TRBV7-2; CDR3 DNA: TGTGCCAGCAGCTCCGAGCGGTTGGTAAACATTCAGTACTTC; CDR3 protein: CASSSERLVNIQYF
clone size: many; D gene: .; J gene: TRBJ2-5; V gene: TRBV5-6; CDR3 DNA: TGTGCCAGCAGCTTGGAGAGGGGGGATGTCCAGTACTTC; CDR3 protein: CASSLERGDVQYF
clone size: many; D gene: .; J gene: TRBJ2-7; V gene: TRBV12-3/TRBV12-4; CDR3 DNA: TGTGCCAGCAGTTTAGCACTATTGTACGAGCAGTACTTC; CDR3 protein: CASSLALLYEQYF